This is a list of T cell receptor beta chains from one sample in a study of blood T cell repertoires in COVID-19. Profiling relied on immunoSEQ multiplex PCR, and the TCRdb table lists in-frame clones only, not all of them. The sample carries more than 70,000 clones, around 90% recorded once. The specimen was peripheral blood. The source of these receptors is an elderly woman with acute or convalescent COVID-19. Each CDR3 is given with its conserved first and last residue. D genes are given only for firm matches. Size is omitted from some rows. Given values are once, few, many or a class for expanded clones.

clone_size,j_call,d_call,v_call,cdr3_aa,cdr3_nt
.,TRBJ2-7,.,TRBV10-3,CAISEYKGAYEQYF,TGTGCCATCAGTGAGTATAAGGGGGCCTACGAGCAGTACTTC
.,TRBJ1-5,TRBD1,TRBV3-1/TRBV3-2,CASSQGTGDFQPQHF,TGTGCCAGCAGCCAAGGGACAGGGGATTTTCAGCCCCAGCATTTT
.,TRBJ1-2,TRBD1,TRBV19,CASNPIGTVGGYTF,TGTGCCAGTAATCCCATCGGGACAGTCGGTGGCTACACCTTC
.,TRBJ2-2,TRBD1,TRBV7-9,CASSLSSITGAGELFF,TGTGCCAGCAGCTTAAGCTCGATAACAGGGGCCGGGGAGCTGTTTTTT
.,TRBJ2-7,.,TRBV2,CASKEGSVGPYEQYF,TGTGCCAGCAAGGAGGGGTCTGTTGGCCCCTACGAGCAGTACTTC
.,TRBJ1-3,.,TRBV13,CASSLQGPSSGNTIYF,TGTGCCAGCAGCTTACAGGGGCCTAGCTCTGGAAACACCATATATTTT
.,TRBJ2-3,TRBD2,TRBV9,CASGPAGGTDTQYF,TGTGCCAGCGGGCCAGCGGGAGGGACAGATACGCAGTATTTT
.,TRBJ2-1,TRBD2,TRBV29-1,CSVASGARGYNEQFF,TGCAGCGTTGCAAGCGGGGCCCGTGGGTACAATGAGCAGTTCTTC
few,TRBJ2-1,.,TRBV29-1,CSPRGSYNEQFF,TGCTCCCCCCGGGGAAGCTACAATGAGCAGTTCTTC
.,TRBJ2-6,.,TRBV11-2,CASSFQPAGSGANVLTF,TGTGCCAGCAGCTTCCAACCGGCCGGGTCTGGGGCCAACGTCCTGACTTTC
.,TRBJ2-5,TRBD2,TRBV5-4,CASSLRLAAQETQYF,TGTGCCAGCAGCTTGCGACTAGCGGCTCAAGAGACCCAGTACTTC
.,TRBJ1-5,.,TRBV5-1,CASSEGPGQPQHF,TGCGCCAGCAGCGAAGGTCCGGGTCAGCCCCAGCATTTT
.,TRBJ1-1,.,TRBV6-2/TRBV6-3,CASSYPTGNTEAFF,TGTGCCAGCAGTTATCCGACAGGGAACACTGAAGCTTTCTTT
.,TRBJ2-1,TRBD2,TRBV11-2,CASNSGGSNEQFF,TGTGCCAGCAACTCGGGGGGAAGCAATGAGCAGTTCTTC
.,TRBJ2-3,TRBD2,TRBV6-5,CASSYSVTSGIDTQYF,TGTGCCAGCAGTTACTCCGTGACTAGCGGGATCGATACGCAGTATTTT